The source of this T cell receptor (beta chain) is a study of T-cell reconstitution after alpha-beta-depleted transplantation in children. Study results and caveats: T-cell counts and diversity were attributed mostly to newly produced T cells one year after transplant.

This CDR3 region has 16 residues. The J segment lost 6 bases and the V segment lost 1 base, leaving 8 bases of the junction unmatched. Germline V lookup: CDR1 SGHVS, CDR2 FNYEAQ. Note on this clonotype: The antigen remains unidentified.

Using unique molecular identifiers, the investigators prepared the TCRbeta library. TCRdb itself ran the PCR reads through MiXCR, one entry per CDR3 protein. The sample consists of 900,000 or so distinct CDR3 sequences, approximately 15% of them appearing once. Source: PBMCs, mostly from graft donor cells, taken 360 days after TCRalphabeta/CD19-depleted stem cell transplant. V usage is TRBV7-6 and J usage is TRBJ1-5; TRBD1 agrees at 8 bases. This sequence originates from a male patient aged 5 to 17 who had a stem cell transplant for acute lymphoblastic leukemia, so the T cells may come from the graft donor. The chain's CDR3 is CASSLVPGGAGQPQHF. The CDR3 DNA follows: TGTGCCAGCAGCTTAGTCCCAGGGGGCGCGGGTCAGCCCCAGCATTTT. Variable domain in full (rest from reference TRBV7-6 and TRBJ1-5): GAGVSQSPRYKVTKRGQDVALRCDPISGHVSLYWYRQALGQGPEFLTYFNYEAQQDKSGLPNDRFSAERPEGSISTLTIQRTEQRDSAMYRCASSLVPGGAGQPQHFGDGTRLSIL.